The 24 T cell receptor beta chains reported below all come from one sample, sequenced in a study of blood T cells in healthy people across ages. Combining a sample-barcoded 5' primer with a J-beta primer mix, a second PCR ran for about 7 to 11 cycles. MiXCR was run by TCRdb on the 5' RACE reads, yielding one entry per CDR3 protein. Counted here are just over 1 million distinct CDR3 sequences, around 45% occurring once; the ten biggest clones make up 18%. The specimen sequenced was blood. These receptors were taken from a woman aged 55-69 years in good health.

The rearrangement joins TRBV25-1 to TRBJ2-3, with D uncertain. The germline V gene has CDR1 MGHDK and CDR2 SYGVNS. With 6 bases removed from V and 4 bases from J, the gap between germline ends came to 20 bases. CDR3 size: 16 residues. CDR3 protein: CASRIKTSGLPDTQYF. As DNA, the CDR3 is TGTGCCAGCAGAATAAAGACATCAGGCCTCCCAGATACGCAGTATTTT.

CDR3 residues: CASSVVEQRTDTQYF. The CDR3 DNA sequence: TGTGCCAGCAGCGTAGTGGAGCAGCGTACAGATACGCAGTATTTT. The gene calls are TRBV9 and TRBJ2-3; D gene unclear. V was pared by 0 bases and J by 3 bases, with 11 bases between. This CDR3 comprises 15 residues. CDR1 and CDR2 (germline): SGDLS, YYNGEE.

This chain uses TRBV9 with TRBJ2-3; D gene unclear. The germline CDR1 and CDR2 sequences are SGDLS and YYNGEE. CDR3 length equals 13 residues. V was clipped by 0 bases and J by 4 bases, with 6 bases between them. The CDR3 DNA reads TGTGCCAGCAGCGTAGGACCCCCAGATACGCAGTATTTT. Protein: CASSVGPPDTQYF.

The rearrangement links TRBV5-1 to TRBJ2-1; 8 nucleotides line up with TRBD2. Germline lookup yields CDR1 SGHRS and CDR2 YFSETQ. The length of the CDR3 is 15 residues. Germline trimming cut 0 bases from V and 6 bases from J; bases unmatched to any gene: 5. As DNA, the CDR3 is TGCGCCAGCAGCTTGGTCGGGAGGGTACTCAATGAGCAGTTCTTC. Translating it yields CASSLVGRVLNEQFF.

V and J are TRBV7-2 and TRBJ2-1; maybe TRBD2 (6 bases). CDR3 length: 16 amino acids. Trimming removed 1 base at V and 7 bases at J, with 17 bases between. Germline CDR1 and CDR2: SGHTA and FQGNSA. The CDR3 DNA sequence: TGTGCCAGCAGCTTAGTCGGGGGAACCCTGGGGAATGAGCAGTTCTTC. This gives the protein CASSLVGGTLGNEQFF.

This clonotype has just a few counts. The rearrangement joins TRBV10-3 to TRBJ2-7; the match to TRBD1 covers 8 bases. The V gene end was trimmed by 1 base and the J gene end by 0 bases; junction bases not matched to a gene: 5. In germline, CDR1 is ENHRY, CDR2 SYGVKD. The CDR3 is made up of 16 amino acids. The CDR3 DNA is TGTGCCATCAGTGAGTTCCGACAGGGGTCCTCCTACGAGCAGTACTTC. Translated, it gives CAISEFRQGSSYEQYF.

This clonotype showed up just a few times. The gene calls are TRBV25-1 and TRBJ2-5; D is unresolved. Trimming left V 1 base short and J 2 bases short, with 11 bases between. The CDR3 loop spans 15 amino acids. Germline V gene data show CDR1 as MGHDK and CDR2 as SYGVNS. The CDR3 loop reads CASSELRDWQETQYF. Written as DNA, the CDR3 is TGTGCCAGCAGTGAATTAAGGGATTGGCAAGAGACCCAGTACTTC.

This clonotype appeared a few times. The chain employs TRBV6-5 and TRBJ2-1, with TRBD2 matching 14 bases. This CDR3 comprises 14 residues. The trim removed 2 bases at V and 14 bases at J, leaving 5 bases unmatched. The germline gives CDR1 MNHEY, CDR2 SVGAGI. The CDR3 here is CASSYGGLAGEEFF. The DNA of the CDR3 is TGTGCCAGCAGTTACGGGGGACTAGCGGGAGAAGAGTTCTTC.

The genes are TRBV28 and TRBJ2-7, with 9 bases lining up with TRBD1. CDR3 length: 15 amino acids. Germline V gene lookup returns CDR1 MDHEN and CDR2 SYDVKM. V lost 8 bases, J lost 7 bases, and 15 bases stayed unmatched. This CDR3 reads CASGASGQGIHEQYF. The CDR3 coding sequence is TGTGCCAGCGGGGCCTCGGGACAGGGTATTCATGAGCAGTACTTC. Based on the CDR3 plus reference TRBV28 and TRBJ2-7, the full variable domain is DVKVTQSSRYLVKRTGEKVFLECVQDMDHENMFWYRQDPGLGLRLIYFSYDVKMKEKGDIPEGYSVSREKKERFSLILESASTNQTSMYLCASGASGQGIHEQYFGPGTRLTVT.

This clonotype was counted once. The chain is built from TRBV3-1 and TRBJ2-3, with 11 bases fitting TRBD2. The germline gives CDR1 LGHDT, CDR2 YNNKEL (reference sequence). The CDR3 spans 15 residues. Unmatched junction bases numbered 2, after V lost 3 bases and J lost 3 bases. CDR3 nucleotides: TGTGCCAGCAGCCACACTAGCGGGAGAACAGATACGCAGTATTTT. Translating it yields CASSHTSGRTDTQYF.

This clonotype was detected only a few times. The J gene is TRBJ1-6, the V gene TRBV6-6, with 9 positions matching TRBD1. CDR1 is MNHNY and CDR2 is SVGAGI in the germline V gene (reference sequence). Losses at the gene ends were 6 bases for V and 8 bases for J; bases not matched to a gene: 2. The length of the CDR3 is 13 residues. CDR3 region: CASRGTGYSPLHF. DNA of the CDR3: TGTGCCAGCAGAGGGACAGGGTATTCACCCCTCCACTTT.

The V gene is TRBV5-1, the J gene TRBJ2-4; the match to TRBD2 covers 7 bases. Trimming at V came to 2 bases and at J to 13 bases, leaving 12 bases not matched to a gene. The CDR3 runs to 14 residues. Germline CDR1 is SGHRS and CDR2 is YFSETQ. CDR3 loop: CASSFNNGYGGQYF. Written as DNA, the CDR3 is TGCGCCAGCAGCTTTAACAACGGCTACGGGGGGCAGTACTTC.

Comment on this clonotype: The final CDR3 position lacks the conserved phenylalanine or tryptophan, pointing to a likely read error. This chain links TRBV5-6 with TRBJ2-1, with 9 positions matching TRBD2. V trimming: 4 bases; J trimming: 6 bases; junction bases outside the gene matches: 8. The V gene's germline CDR1 is SGHDT and CDR2 YYEEEE. This CDR3 is built from 15 residues. Here the CDR3 reads CASSPRLAARNEQFL. Written as DNA, the CDR3 is TGTGCCAGCAGCCCGCGACTAGCGGCCCGCAATGAGCAGTTCTTA.

The J gene is TRBJ2-1, the V gene TRBV25-1, with 12 bases matching TRBD2. This CDR3 contains 15 residues. Germline CDR1 is MGHDK and CDR2 is SYGVNS. Trimming removed 10 bases from V and 5 bases from J; junction bases left unmatched: 9. In nucleotides, the CDR3 is TGTGCCAATACGAAACTAGCGGGAGGCGACAATGAGCAGTTCTTC. Translation: CANTKLAGGDNEQFF.

This clonotype has just a few counts. The chain employs TRBV28 and TRBJ1-2; 8 positions agree with TRBD1. The CDR3 covers 15 residues. Trimming took 5 bases from V and 1 from J; bases not matched to a gene: 6. CDR1 and CDR2 (germline): MDHEN, SYDVKM. The CDR3 coding sequence is TGTGCCAGCAGTCTAGACAGGGGCCTTAACTATGGCTACACCTTC. It specifies CASSLDRGLNYGYTF.

The V gene is TRBV20-1, the J gene TRBJ2-7, with 7 nucleotides matching TRBD2. This CDR3 spans 16 amino acids. From germline, CDR1 is DFQATT and CDR2 SNEGSKA (reference sequence). V was clipped by 0 bases and J by 7 bases; unmatched bases: 15. The CDR3 region is CSARDFSGPPYNEQYF. The CDR3 bases are TGCAGTGCTAGAGATTTTAGCGGGCCCCCCTACAATGAGCAGTACTTC.

V usage is TRBV7-2 and J usage is TRBJ2-7; D remains unclear. The CDR3 is 14 residues long. Looked up from germline, CDR1 is SGHTA and CDR2 is FQGNSA. The V end was cut by 2 bases, the J end by 0 bases, with 8 bases between. The CDR3 region has the DNA TGTGCCAGCAGCTTATACCTAGACTCCTACGAGCAGTACTTC. The encoded protein is CASSLYLDSYEQYF.

The V and J genes are TRBV5-1 and TRBJ2-3; 7 positions match TRBD1. Trimming removed 4 bases from V and 2 bases from J; junction bases left unmatched: 7. Germline values: CDR1 SGHRS, CDR2 YFSETQ. The CDR3 contains 15 residues. The DNA for the CDR3 is TGCGCCAGCAGCCTAAGACAGGGCCCCACAGATACGCAGTATTTT. Its protein is CASSLRQGPTDTQYF.

The chain carries TRBV10-2 and TRBJ2-5; D is undetermined. V was clipped by 4 bases and J by 11 bases, with 17 bases between them. This CDR3 is 13 amino acids long. Germline CDR1 and CDR2: WSHSY and SAAADI. This chain's CDR3 is CASSVTEPYKQYF. In nucleotides, the CDR3 is TGCGCCAGCAGTGTAACAGAGCCCTACAAGCAGTACTTC.

The chain employs TRBV20-1 and TRBJ2-5, with D uncertain. The germline gives CDR1 DFQATT, CDR2 SNEGSKA (reference sequence). V lost 5 bases and J 5 bases, leaving 12 bases between the germline ends. The CDR3 sequence is 12 residues long. CDR3 in amino acids: CSALSLPETQYF. Here the CDR3 DNA reads TGCAGTGCTCTGTCCCTACCGGAGACCCAGTACTTC.

The chain carries TRBV20-1 and TRBJ1-6; 8 bases fit TRBD1. Trimming took 3 bases from V and 7 from J; bases not matched to a gene: 8. The CDR3 contains 15 residues. CDR1 and CDR2 (germline): DFQATT, SNEGSKA (reference sequence). The CDR3 nucleotides read TGCAGTGCTAGGCGCGGACAGGGAGACAATTCACCCCTCCACTTT. This sequence encodes CSARRGQGDNSPLHF.

With respect to this clonotype: The junction departs from germline at one end; a sequencing error may be responsible. The chain combines TRBV9 with TRBJ1-6; possibly TRBD1 for D (6 bases). There are 13 residues in the CDR3. Germline values: CDR1 SGDLS, CDR2 YYNGEE. The CDR3 loop reads CASGGGNNSLLHF. The CDR3 DNA reads as TGTGCCAGCGGAGGGGGGAATAATTCACTCCTCCACTTT.

This chain joins TRBV12-3 or TRBV12-4 and TRBJ2-5, with a possible D match to TRBD2 (5 bases). Trimming removed 3 bases from V and 1 base from J, with 15 bases in between. CDR3 length: 16 residues. CDR3 nucleotide sequence: TGTGCCAGCAGTTTTGCTGGAGCGGAATCCCAAGAGACCCAGTACTTC. This encodes CASSFAGAESQETQYF.

V is TRBV28 and J is TRBJ2-1; perhaps D is TRBD1 or TRBD2 (5 bases each). The CDR3 covers 17 residues. V shed 6 bases and J shed 1 base, with 19 bases lying between them. Germline V gene sequence: CDR1 MDHEN, CDR2 SYDVKM. In nucleotides, the CDR3 is TGTGCCAGCAGGGACTCAGGGCCCACGAGTTCCTACAATGAGCAGTTCTTC. It yields the protein CASRDSGPTSSYNEQFF.